One T cell receptor (beta chain) is described in this entry. This receptor's antigen is unknown. Per-base qualities were not stored, and no clone one base away is much larger. At the junction V is shortened by 7 bases and J by 5 bases, with 14 bases in between. From the germline V gene (reference sequence), CDR1 is LNHDA and CDR2 is SQIVND. The CDR3, cysteine through phenylalanine, is 14 amino acids long. The DNA shown is the 42-base CDR3, in frame from base 1. Amplification of TCR beta CDR3 regions was carried out from RNA transcripts. The TCR CDR3 was subjected to a first round of RT-PCR using the HTBI primer set and the Qiagen OneStep RT-PCR kit. A second multiplex PCR round built the libraries, followed by size selection and purification. Libraries were sequenced paired-end with 100 bp reads on an Illumina HiSeq2000. On the authors' methods: SOAPnuke was used to process the raw data, removing reads that contained adapters or uncalled bases, had a mean Phred below 15, or lacked an exact match to the constant primer or identifier. High-quality paired reads were merged using COPE v1.2.5, and each unique nucleotide sequence was defined as a clonotype. MiTCR v1.1 was used to align clonotypes to the IMGT TRBV, TRBD and TRBJ reference segments. The analysis was restricted to V-J combinations with a frequency above 0.0001, which together covered 99.2% of the repertoires. The TCS score was defined as the ratio of F50 (clonal expansion) to E x V (chaos), calculated using BLOSUM62-based TCRdist between CDR3 peptides within each V-J. Welch's t-statistics and random forest reduced around 550 V-J features to 13, which were used in a naive Bayes classifier (R e1071). The public reads were reanalyzed by TCRdb: fastp trimming at Q25, MiXCR alignment, in-frame beta chains only. Rows are unified per CDR3 protein, each entry keeping the most common DNA and genes. The V and J calls here are based on TCRdb, not the publication. The sample has around 300,000 distinct CDR3 sequences on record, roughly 15% of them singletons. Approximately 7.9% of the sample is taken by the ten largest.

Stable Graves' hyperthyroidism was defined as no progression to ophthalmopathy during 18 months of follow-up. Hyperthyroidism patients were newly diagnosed, with disease duration under 2 months, and aged 18 to 65 years. Any patient with an uncontrolled infection, another autoimmune disease, pregnancy or lactation was excluded. Diagnoses relied on clinical symptoms, serum thyroxine and TRAb, thyroid ultrasound and orbital computed tomography. PBMCs were isolated from around 10 ml of fresh peripheral blood by Ficoll-Paque density gradient centrifugation. Total RNA was extracted with Trizol reagent, and quality was checked on an Agilent 2100 Bioanalyzer. These data belong to a study of T cells in Graves' hyperthyroidism and ophthalmopathy (dated by TCRdb to between 2019 and 2020). Study-wide context: Peripheral blood was collected at initial diagnosis, before any treatment. A discovery cohort of fewer than 110 patients, 43 with Graves' ophthalmopathy and approximately 60 with stable Graves' hyperthyroidism, was used to find distinguishing TCR V-J signatures. Whether ophthalmopathy could be predicted prospectively was tested in an independent validation cohort made up of 18 to 20 hyperthyroidism patients plus 17 patients who later progressed to ophthalmopathy. The roughly 100 discovery patients were randomly divided into training and test sets at a 7:3 ratio. The study also compared thyroid tissue and blood T-cell repertoires from roughly six Graves' hyperthyroidism patients. Following sampling, methimazole starting at 30 mg daily was given to hyperthyroidism patients, and high-dose intravenous methylprednisolone was given to ophthalmopathy patients. The paper reports TCR Vbeta CDR3 sequencing of over 130 peripheral blood samples: around 45 ophthalmopathy, about 75 hyperthyroidism and some 17 progressor patients.

Study-wide findings and limitations: In validation, progression to ophthalmopathy was predicted by the model with roughly 71% sensitivity and about 72% specificity, a median of about 6 months before onset. A model built on a 13 V-J signature distinguished ophthalmopathy from stable hyperthyroidism, reaching about 88% sensitivity and 81.08% specificity in cross-validation and 80%/75% in testing. Most expanded thyroid clonotypes (frequency above 0.001) were also detected in blood, suggesting blood repertoires may reflect thyroid immune responses. No statistical method was used to fix the sample size in advance, and group allocation was not hidden from the investigators.

Recombination linked TRBV19 to TRBJ2-2; no D gene can be assigned with confidence. The material sequenced was blood. This receptor was taken from a woman aged 40 to 50 with Graves' hyperthyroidism. At the DNA level, the sequence is TGTGCCAGTACCGAAGGATATGGTACCGGGGAGCTGTTTTTT. The resulting protein is CASTEGYGTGELFF.